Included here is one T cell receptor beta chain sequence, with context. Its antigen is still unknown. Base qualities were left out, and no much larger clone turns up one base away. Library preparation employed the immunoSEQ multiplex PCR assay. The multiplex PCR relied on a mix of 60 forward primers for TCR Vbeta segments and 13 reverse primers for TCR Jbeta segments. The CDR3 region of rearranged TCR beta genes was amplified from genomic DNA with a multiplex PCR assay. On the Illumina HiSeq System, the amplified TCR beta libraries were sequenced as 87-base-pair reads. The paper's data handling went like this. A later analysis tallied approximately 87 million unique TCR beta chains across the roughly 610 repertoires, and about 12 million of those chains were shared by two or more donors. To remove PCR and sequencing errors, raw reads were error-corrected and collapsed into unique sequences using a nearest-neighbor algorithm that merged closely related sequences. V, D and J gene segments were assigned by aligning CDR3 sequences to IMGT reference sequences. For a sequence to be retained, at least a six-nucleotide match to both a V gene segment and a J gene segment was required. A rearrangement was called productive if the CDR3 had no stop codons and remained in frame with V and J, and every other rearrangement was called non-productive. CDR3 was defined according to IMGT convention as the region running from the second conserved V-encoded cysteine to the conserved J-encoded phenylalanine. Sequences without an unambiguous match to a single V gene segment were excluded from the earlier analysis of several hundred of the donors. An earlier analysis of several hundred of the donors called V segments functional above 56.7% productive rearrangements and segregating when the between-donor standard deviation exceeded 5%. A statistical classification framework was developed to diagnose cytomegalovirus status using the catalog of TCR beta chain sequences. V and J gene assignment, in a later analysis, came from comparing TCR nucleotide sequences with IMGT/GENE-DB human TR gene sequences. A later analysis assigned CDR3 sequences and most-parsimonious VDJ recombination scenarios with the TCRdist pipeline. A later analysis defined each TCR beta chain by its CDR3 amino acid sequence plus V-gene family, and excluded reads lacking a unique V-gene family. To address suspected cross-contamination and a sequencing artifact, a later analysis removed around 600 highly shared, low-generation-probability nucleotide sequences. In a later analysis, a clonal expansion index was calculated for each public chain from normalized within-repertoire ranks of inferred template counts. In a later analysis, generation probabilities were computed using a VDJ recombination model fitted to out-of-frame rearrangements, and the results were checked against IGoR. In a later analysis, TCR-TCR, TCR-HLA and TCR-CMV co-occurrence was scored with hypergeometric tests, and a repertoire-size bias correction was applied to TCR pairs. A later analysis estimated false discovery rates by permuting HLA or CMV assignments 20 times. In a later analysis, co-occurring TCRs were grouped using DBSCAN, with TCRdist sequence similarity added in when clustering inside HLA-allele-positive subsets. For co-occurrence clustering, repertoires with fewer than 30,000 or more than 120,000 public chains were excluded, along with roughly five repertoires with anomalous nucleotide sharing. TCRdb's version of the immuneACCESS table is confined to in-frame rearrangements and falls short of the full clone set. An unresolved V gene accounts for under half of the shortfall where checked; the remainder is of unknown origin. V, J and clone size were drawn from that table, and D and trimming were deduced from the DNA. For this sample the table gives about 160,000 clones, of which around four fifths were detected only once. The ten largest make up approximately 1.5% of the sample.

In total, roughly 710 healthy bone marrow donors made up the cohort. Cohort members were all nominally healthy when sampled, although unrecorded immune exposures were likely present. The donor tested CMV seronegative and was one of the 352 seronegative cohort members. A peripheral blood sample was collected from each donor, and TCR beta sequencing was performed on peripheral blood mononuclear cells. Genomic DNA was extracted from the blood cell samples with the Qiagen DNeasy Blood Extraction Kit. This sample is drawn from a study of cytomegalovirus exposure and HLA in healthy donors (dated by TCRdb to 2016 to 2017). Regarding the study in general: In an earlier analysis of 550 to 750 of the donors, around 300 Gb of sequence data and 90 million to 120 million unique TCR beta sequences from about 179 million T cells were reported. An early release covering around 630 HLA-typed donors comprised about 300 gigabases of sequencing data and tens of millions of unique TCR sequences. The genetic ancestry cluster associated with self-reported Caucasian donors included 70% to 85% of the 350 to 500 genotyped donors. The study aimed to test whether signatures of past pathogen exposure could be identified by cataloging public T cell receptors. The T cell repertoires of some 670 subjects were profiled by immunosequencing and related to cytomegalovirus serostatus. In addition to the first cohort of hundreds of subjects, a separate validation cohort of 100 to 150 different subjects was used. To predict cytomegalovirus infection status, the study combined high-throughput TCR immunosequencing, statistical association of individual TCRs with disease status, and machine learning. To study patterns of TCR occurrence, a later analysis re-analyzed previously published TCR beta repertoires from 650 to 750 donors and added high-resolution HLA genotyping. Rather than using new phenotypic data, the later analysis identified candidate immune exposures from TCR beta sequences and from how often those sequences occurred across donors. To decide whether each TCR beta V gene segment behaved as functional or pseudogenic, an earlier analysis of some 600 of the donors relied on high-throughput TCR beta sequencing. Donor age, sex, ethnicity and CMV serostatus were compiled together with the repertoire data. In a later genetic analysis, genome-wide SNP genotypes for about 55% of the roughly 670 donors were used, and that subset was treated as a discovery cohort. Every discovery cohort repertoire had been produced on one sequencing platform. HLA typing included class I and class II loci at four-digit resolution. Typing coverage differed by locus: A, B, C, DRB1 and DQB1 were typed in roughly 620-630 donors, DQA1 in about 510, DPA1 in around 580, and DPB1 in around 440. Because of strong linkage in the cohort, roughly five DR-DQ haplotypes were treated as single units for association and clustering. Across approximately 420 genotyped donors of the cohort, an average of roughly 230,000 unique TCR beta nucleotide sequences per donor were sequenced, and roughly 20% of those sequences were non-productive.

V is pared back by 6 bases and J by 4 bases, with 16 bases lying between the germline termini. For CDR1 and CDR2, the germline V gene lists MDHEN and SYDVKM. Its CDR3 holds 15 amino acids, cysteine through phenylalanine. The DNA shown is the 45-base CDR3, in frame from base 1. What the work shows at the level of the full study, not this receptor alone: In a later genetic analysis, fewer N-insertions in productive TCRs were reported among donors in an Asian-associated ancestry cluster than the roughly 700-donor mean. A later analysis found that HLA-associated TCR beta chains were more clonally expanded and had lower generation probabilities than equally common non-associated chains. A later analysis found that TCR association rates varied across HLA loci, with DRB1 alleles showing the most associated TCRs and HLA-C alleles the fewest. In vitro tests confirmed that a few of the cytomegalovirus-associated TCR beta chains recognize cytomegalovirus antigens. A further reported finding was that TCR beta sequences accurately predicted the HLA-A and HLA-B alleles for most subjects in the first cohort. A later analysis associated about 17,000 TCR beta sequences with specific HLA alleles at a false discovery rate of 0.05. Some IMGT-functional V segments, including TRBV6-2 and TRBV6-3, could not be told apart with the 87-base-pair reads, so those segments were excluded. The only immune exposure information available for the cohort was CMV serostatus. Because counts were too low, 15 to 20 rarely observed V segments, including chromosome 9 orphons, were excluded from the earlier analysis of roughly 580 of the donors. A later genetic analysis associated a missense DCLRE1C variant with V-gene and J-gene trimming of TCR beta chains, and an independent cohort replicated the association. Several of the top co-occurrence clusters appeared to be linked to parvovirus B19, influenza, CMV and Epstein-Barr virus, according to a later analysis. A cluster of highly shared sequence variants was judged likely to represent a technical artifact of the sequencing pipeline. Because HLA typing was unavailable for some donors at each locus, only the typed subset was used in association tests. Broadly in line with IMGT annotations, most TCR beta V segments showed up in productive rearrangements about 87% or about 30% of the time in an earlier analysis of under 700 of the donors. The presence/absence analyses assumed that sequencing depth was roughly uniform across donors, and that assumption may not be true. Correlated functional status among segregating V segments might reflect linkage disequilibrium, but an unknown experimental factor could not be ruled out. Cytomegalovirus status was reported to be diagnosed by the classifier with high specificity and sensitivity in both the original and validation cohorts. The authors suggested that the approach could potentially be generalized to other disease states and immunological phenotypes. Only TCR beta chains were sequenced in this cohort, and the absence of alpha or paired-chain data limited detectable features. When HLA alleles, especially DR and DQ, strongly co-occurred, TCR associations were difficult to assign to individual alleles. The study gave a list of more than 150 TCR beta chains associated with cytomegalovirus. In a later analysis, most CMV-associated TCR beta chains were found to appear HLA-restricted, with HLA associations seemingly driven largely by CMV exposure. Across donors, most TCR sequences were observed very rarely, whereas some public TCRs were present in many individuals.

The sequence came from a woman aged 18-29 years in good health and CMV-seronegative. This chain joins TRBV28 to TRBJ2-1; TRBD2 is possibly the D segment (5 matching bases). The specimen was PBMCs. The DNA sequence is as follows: TGTGCCAGCAGCCTGGACTCTGGCCTATACAATGAGCAGTTCTTC. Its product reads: CASSLDSGLYNEQFF.